This T cell receptor beta chain is from a study of regulatory T cells. Study conclusions and caveats: Regulatory T-cell repertoire restriction differed between patients, peaking in the two most autoimmune. Compared with autologous conventional CD4+ cells and control regulatory cells, CD3G-deficient regulatory T cells showed reduced diversity.

The primer mix had 52 TRBV and 13 TRBJ primers. Here immunoSEQ multiplex PCR was the method, and the copy in TCRdb shows in-frame clones only, minus some. The repertoire consists of approximately 6,100 clones, with 80% to 90% occurring once and the leading ten covering 1.9%. Germline V gene sequence: CDR1 SGHRS, CDR2 YFSETQ. The CDR3 runs to 13 residues. Deletions cut 4 bases from V and 8 bases from J, with 13 bases between. Notes on this clone: The antigen is unknown.

A couple of CD3G-deficient patients had more severe autoimmunity; all had some. Patients aged 2 to 39 years had fewer naive and more memory CD4+ and CD8+ T cells. The receptor was derived from a person aged 18 to 30 with CD3G deficiency. The chain recombines TRBV5-1 with TRBJ2-1; a possible D gene is TRBD1 (6 bases). Material for sequencing was CD4+ Tregs sorted from blood. CDR3 nucleotides: TGCGCCAGCAGCCCAACAGGGAACCATGAGCAGTTCTTC. It translates to CASSPTGNHEQFF.